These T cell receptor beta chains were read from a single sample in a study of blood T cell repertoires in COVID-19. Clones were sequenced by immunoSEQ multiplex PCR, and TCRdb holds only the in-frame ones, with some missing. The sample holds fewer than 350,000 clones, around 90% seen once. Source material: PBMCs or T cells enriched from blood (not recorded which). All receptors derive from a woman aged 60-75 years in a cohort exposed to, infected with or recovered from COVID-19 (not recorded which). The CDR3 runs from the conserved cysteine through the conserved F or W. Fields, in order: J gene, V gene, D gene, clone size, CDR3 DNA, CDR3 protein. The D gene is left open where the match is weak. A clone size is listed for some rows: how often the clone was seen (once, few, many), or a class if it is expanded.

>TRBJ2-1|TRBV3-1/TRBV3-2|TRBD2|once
TGTGCCAGCAGCCCCATTAGCGGGAGGGTATACAATGAGCAGTTCTTC
CASSPISGRVYNEQFF
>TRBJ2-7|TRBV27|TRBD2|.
TGTGCCAGCAGTCCATCTAGCGGGCCCGCCTCCTACGAGCAGTACTTC
CASSPSSGPASYEQYF
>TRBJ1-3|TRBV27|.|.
TGTGCCAGCAGAAGGACAGCAAGTTACTCTGGAAACACCATATATTTT
CASRRTASYSGNTIYF
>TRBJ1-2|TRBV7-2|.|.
TGTGCCAGCAGCTTAGTAGGGGAGGTCGGAGGCTATGGCTACACCTTC
CASSLVGEVGGYGYTF
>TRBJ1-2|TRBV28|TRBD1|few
TGTGCCAGCAGTTTACAAGACAGGGCACGGGGCTACACCTTC
CASSLQDRARGYTF
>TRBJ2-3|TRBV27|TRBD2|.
TGTGCCAGCAGCCCGATTGCGGGAGGAAGCACAGATACGCAGTATTTT
CASSPIAGGSTDTQYF
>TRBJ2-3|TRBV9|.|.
TGTGCCAGCAGCGTAGGAAGCGGAGCCCGCACAGATACGCAGTATTTT
CASSVGSGARTDTQYF
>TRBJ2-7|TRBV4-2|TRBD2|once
TGTGCCAGCAGCCAAGCAGGTTTGGTAGCGGGAGAGACTGCTTCCGAGCAGTACTTC
CASSQAGLVAGETASEQYF
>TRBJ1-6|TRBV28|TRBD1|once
TGTGCCAGCAGTTTACAAGGGGGCTCAGTTTCCCTCCACTTT
CASSLQGGSVSLHF
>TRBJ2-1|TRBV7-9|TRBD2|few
TGTGCCAGCAGCTCCTTCGTGACTAGCGGGAGTAAGCTTGAGCAGTTCTTC
CASSSFVTSGSKLEQFF
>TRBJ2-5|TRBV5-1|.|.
TGCGCCAGCAGCTTGGAGGCAGGGAAAATGGAGACCCAGTACTTC
CASSLEAGKMETQYF
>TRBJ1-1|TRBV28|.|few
TGTGCCAGCAGTTTGGAGGGTAGGATTGAAGCTTTCTTT
CASSLEGRIEAFF
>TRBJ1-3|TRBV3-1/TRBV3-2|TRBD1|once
TGTGCCAGCAGCCAAACGGACAGGGGCAGAGGAAACACCATATATTTT
CASSQTDRGRGNTIYF
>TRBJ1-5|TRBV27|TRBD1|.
TGTGCCAGCAGGAGACAGGGGGCGAACAATCAGCCCCAGCATTTT
CASRRQGANNQPQHF
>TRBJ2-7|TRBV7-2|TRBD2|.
TGTGCCAGCAGCTTAGGCCTAGCGGACCTCTACGAGCAGTACTTC
CASSLGLADLYEQYF
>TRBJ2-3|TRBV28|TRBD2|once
TGTGCCAGCACCCTCCCATCTAGCGGACGTTACACAGATACGCAGTATTTT
CASTLPSSGRYTDTQYF
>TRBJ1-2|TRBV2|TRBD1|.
TGTGCCAGCAGTGCTGGACAGGGCGTCTATGGCTACACCTTC
CASSAGQGVYGYTF
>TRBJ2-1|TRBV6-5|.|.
TGTGCCAGCAGTTATACTCAGGGGTATGAGCAGTTCTTC
CASSYTQGYEQFF
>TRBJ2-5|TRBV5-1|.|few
TGCGCCAGCAGCTTCGGGGGGACATCAAGAGAGACCCAGTACTTC
CASSFGGTSRETQYF
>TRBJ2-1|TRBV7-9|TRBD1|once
TGTGCCAGCAGCGCCCGACAGGGGAGACTATACAATGAGCAGTTCTTC
CASSARQGRLYNEQFF
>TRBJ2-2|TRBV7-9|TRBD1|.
TGTGCCAGCAGCATCGACAGGGGTACCGGGGAGCTGTTTTTT
CASSIDRGTGELFF
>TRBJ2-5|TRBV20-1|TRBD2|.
TGCAGTGCTAGTAGGACTAGCGGGGGGAATCAAGAGACCCAGTACTTC
CSASRTSGGNQETQYF
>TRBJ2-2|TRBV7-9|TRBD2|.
TGTGCCAGCAGCAAAGAGGGACTAGGGGTCACCGGGGAGCTGTTTTTT
CASSKEGLGVTGELFF
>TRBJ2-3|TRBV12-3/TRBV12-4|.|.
TGTGCCAGCAGTTTCGGAGTCACAGATACGCAGTATTTT
CASSFGVTDTQYF
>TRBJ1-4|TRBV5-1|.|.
TGCGCCAGCAGCAGTACTACGGGAGACAGTGAAAAACTGTTTTTT
CASSSTTGDSEKLFF
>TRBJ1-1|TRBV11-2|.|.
TGTGCCAGCAGCTTAGAGGCAGGGGCTGAAGGGGGCACTGAAGCTTTCTTT
CASSLEAGAEGGTEAFF
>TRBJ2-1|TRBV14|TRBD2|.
TGTGCCAGCAGCCAAGATCTACTAGCGGCCTTCGACAATGAGCAGTTCTTC
CASSQDLLAAFDNEQFF
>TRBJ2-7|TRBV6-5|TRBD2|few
TGTGCCAGCAGGCCCGATCTAGCGGGAAACTACGAGCAGTACTTC
CASRPDLAGNYEQYF
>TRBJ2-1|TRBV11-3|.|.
TGTGCCAGCAGCTTGACTTACAATGAGCAGTTCTTC
CASSLTYNEQFF
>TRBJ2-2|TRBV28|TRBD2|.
TGTGCCAGCCCCCCCGGTAGACTAGCGAAAAACACCGGGGAGCTGTTTTTT
CASPPGRLAKNTGELFF
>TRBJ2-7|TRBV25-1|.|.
TGTGCCAGCAGACCCCACTTACTCTACGAGCAGTACTTC
CASRPHLLYEQYF
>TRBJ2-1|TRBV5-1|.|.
TGCGCCAGCAGCTTGGCGGGGGTGAATGAGCAGTTCTTC
CASSLAGVNEQFF
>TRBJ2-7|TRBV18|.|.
TGTGCCAGCTCTGGCGGGATCGACTACGAGCAGTACTTC
CASSGGIDYEQYF
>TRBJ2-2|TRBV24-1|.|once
TGTGCCACCAGTGATTTGGGCAGGTCGAACACCGGGGAGCTGTTTTTT
CATSDLGRSNTGELFF
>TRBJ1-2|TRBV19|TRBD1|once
TGTGCCAGTAGTACCCCGGGACAGGGCCATGGCTACACCTTC
CASSTPGQGHGYTF
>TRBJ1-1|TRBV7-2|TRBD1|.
TGTGCCAGCAGCTTGGGATCACAGGGGGCGCAGGCTTTCTTT
CASSLGSQGAQAFF
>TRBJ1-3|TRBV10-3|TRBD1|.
TGTGCCACCTTTGACAGGGAAGAGTCAGGAAACACCATATATTTT
CATFDREESGNTIYF
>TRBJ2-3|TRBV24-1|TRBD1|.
TGTGCCACCAGTGCACGGGACAGGGGGCCTGATACGCAGTATTTT
CATSARDRGPDTQYF
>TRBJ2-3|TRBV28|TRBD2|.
TGTGCCAGCAGTGCTACGTGGACTAGCGGGAGGGCCACAGATACGCAGTATTTT
CASSATWTSGRATDTQYF
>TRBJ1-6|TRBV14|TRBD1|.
TGTGCCAGCAGCCAAGACGGCAGGGGGAATTCACCCCTCCACTTT
CASSQDGRGNSPLHF
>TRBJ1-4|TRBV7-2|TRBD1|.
TGTGCCAGCAGCTTTGGCGCGACAGGGGGCAGGGAAAAACTGTTTTTT
CASSFGATGGREKLFF
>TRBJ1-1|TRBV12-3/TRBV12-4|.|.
TGTGCCAGCAGTTTAAATAGCCGTCGGGCTTTCTTT
CASSLNSRRAFF
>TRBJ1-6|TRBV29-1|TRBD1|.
TGCAGCGCCGCGCAGGGGGCCGATTCACCCCTCCACTTT
CSAAQGADSPLHF
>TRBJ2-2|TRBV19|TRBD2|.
TGTGCCAGTAGTATAGACGGGAGGGACACCGGGGAGCTGTTTTTT
CASSIDGRDTGELFF
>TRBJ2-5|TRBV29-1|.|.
TGCAGCGTTGAATGGACAGTAGAGACCCAGTACTTC
CSVEWTVETQYF
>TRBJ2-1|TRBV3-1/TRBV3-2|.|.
TGTGCCAGCAGCCTCAGGGAAAATGAGCAGTTCTTC
CASSLRENEQFF
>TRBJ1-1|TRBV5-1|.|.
TGCGCCAGCAGCTTGCGGGATCGTGGGGAGGAGGCTGAAGCTTTCTTT
CASSLRDRGEEAEAFF
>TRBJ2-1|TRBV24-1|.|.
TGTGCCACCGAACAGGGACCCCTTTCGGGCAATGAGCAGTTCTTC
CATEQGPLSGNEQFF
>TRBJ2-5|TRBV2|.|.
TGTGCCAGCATAGTCCACGGGACAACGGAGACCCAGTACTTC
CASIVHGTTETQYF
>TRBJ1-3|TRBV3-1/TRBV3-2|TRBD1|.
TGTGCCAGCAGCCAAGATGCGACAGGGGGCCTCTCTGGAAACACCATATATTTT
CASSQDATGGLSGNTIYF
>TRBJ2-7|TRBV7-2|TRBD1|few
TGTGCCAGCAGCTTAGCGATTGACAGGGCCCACGAGCAGTACTTC
CASSLAIDRAHEQYF
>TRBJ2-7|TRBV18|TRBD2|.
TGTGCCAGCTCACCACCCGGACTAGCGAGGGGCTACGAGCAGTACTTC
CASSPPGLARGYEQYF
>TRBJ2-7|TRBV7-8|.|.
TGTGCCAGCAGCTTAGTACGCGGGACAACAGGGGAGGAGCAGTACTTC
CASSLVRGTTGEEQYF
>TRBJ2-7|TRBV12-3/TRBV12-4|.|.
TGTGCCAGCAGTTACCTACGAAGAGAGCAGTACTTC
CASSYLRREQYF
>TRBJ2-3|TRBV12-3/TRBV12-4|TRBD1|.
TGTGCCAGCAGTTTGCTGCAGGGGGCGCAGTATTTT
CASSLLQGAQYF